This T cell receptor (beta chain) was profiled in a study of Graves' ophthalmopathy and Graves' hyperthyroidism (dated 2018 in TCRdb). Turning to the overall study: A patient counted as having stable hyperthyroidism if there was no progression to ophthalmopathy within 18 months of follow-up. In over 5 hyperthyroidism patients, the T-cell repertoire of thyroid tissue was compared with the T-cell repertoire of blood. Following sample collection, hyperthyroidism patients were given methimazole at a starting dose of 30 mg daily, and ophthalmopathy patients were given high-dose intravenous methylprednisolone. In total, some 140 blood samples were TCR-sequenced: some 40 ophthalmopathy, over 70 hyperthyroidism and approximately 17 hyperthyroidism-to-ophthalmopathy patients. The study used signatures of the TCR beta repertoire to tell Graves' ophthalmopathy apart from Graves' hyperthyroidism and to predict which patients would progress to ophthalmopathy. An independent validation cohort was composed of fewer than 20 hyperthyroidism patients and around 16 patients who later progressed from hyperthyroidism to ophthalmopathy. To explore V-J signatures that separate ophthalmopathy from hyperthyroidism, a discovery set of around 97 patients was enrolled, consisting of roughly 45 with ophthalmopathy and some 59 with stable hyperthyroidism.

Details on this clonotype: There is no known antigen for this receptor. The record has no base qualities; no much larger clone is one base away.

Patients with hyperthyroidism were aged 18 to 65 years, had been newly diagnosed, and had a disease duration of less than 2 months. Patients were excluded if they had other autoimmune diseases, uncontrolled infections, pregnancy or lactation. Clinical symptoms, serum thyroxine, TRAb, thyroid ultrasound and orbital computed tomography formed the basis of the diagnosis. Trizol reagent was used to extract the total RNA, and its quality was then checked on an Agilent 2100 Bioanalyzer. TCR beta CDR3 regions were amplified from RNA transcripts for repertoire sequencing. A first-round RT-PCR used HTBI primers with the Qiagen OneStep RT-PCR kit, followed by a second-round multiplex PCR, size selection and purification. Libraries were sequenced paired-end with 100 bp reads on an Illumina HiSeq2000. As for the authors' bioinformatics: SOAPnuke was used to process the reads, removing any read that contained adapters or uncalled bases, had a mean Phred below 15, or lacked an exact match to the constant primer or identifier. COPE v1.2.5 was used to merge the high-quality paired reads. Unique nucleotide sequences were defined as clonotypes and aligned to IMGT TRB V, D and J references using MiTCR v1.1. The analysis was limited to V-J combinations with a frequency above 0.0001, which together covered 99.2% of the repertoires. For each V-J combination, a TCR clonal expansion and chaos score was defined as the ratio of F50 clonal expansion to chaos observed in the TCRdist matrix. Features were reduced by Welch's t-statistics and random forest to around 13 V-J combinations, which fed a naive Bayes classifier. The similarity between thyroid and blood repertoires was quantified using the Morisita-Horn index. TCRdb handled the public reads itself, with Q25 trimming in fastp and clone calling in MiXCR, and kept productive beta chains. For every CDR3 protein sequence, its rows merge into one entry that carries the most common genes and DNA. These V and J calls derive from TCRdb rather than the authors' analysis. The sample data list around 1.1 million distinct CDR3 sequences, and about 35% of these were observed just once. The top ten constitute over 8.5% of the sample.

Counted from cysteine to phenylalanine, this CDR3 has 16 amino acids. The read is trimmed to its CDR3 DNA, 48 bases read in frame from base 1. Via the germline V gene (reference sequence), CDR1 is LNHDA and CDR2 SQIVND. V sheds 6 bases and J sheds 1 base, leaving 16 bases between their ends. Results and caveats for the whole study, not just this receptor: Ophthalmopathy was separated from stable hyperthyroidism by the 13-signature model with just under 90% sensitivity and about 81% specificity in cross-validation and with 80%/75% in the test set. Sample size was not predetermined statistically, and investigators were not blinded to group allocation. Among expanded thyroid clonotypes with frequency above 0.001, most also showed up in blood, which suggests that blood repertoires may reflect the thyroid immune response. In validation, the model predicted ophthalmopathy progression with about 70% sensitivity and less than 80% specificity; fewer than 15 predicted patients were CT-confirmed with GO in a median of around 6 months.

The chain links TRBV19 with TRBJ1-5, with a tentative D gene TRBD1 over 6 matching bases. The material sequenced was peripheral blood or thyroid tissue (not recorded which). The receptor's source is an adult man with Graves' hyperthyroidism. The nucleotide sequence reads TGTGCCAGTAGGGCGACAGGAGCTGGCAGCAATCAGCCCCAGCATTTT. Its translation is CASRATGAGSNQPQHF.